These 4 T cell receptor beta chains came from one sample sequenced in a study of human T cells and chemical hapten exposure. The time point: patch test 1, 2 weeks after DPC sensitization. As to treatment: therapeutic diphenylcyclopropenone sensitization with weekly scalp DPC. From the RACE reads, TCRdb called clonotypes with MiXCR, one entry per CDR3 protein. The sample has 150,000 to 200,000 distinct CDR3 sequences; 20% to 25% are singletons. Source: whole blood, taken in connection with sensitization to the hapten diphenylcyclopropenone (DPC). All receptors derive from a woman between 45 and 60 years old with alopecia areata. Some clones in this sample may be carry-over from other donors' samples.

This clonotype showed up just a few times. J is TRBJ1-1 and V is TRBV6-5; D may be TRBD1 (5 bases). The V and J ends lost 2 bases and 7 bases respectively, with 11 bases between them. The V gene's germline CDR1 is MNHEY and CDR2 SVGAGI. The CDR3 runs to 13 residues. In nucleotides, the CDR3 is TGTGCCAGCAGTTACCAGAGGGGATATGAAGCTTTCTTT. The encoded protein is CASSYQRGYEAFF.

A few counts support this clonotype. The chain has TRBV14 and TRBJ1-1, with D hard to call. V dropped 0 bases and J dropped 6 bases, with 11 bases sitting between them. The germline V gene encodes CDR1 SGHDN and CDR2 FVKESK. The CDR3 is 14 amino acids. The chain's CDR3 is CASSQDLRWPEAFF. Here the CDR3 DNA reads TGTGCCAGCAGCCAAGACCTTCGATGGCCTGAAGCTTTCTTT.

This clonotype has only a few counts. Relative to the germline gene, one junction end is altered; a read error may explain this. This chain joins TRBV27 and TRBJ2-2; no reliable D call. The CDR3 sequence is 13 residues long. Germline V gives CDR1 MNHEY, CDR2 SMNVEV (reference sequence). The CDR3 sequence: CASTLGNTGELFF. CDR3 DNA sequence: TGTGCCAGCACTTTAGGAAACACCGGGGAGCTGTTTTTT.

This clonotype was detected a few times. The gene calls are TRBV7-9 and TRBJ1-1; TRBD1 aligns across 9 bases. The CDR3 runs to 14 residues. The germline CDR1 and CDR2 sequences are SEHNR and FQNEAQ (reference sequence). The V and J ends lost 8 bases and 6 bases, in that order; junction bases with no gene match: 10. The CDR3 nucleotides are TGTGCCAGCTCAACCGGGACAGGGTATTCTGAAGCTTTCTTT. Translated, it gives CASSTGTGYSEAFF.